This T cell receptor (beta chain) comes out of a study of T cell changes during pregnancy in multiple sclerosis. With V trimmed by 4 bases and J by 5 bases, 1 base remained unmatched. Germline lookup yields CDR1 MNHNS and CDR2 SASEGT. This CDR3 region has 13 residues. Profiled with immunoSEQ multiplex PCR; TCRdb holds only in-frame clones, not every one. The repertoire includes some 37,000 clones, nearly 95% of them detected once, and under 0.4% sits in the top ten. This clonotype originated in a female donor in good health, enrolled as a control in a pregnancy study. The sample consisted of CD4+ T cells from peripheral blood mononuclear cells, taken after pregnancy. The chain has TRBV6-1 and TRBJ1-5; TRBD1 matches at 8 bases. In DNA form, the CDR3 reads TGTGCCAGCAGTGCGGACAGGGATCAGCCCCAGCATTTT. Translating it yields CASSADRDQPQHF.